The sequence of this T cell receptor beta chain was determined in a study of metastatic and nonmetastatic thyroid tumors. About the research overall: Patients with malignant and benign thyroid disease provided blood and tumor or nodule tissue, whose repertoires were compared.

Every patient underwent thyroid surgery untreated. With 7 bases removed from V and 1 base from J, the gap between germline ends came to 7 bases. The CDR3 is 13 residues long. Germline-derived CDR1 and CDR2 are WNHNN and SYGVQD (reference sequence). This clone was observed a handful of times. Antigen: not known. Authors' data handling: Construction of a distant-metastasis classifier for papillary thyroid cancer relied on CDR3 differences across clinicopathological groups. TCRdb re-analyzed the PCR reads using MiXCR. TCRdb assigned the V and J calls; the authors' analysis was not used. The profile covers 30,000 or so clones, with roughly a fifth appearing a single time and 6.5% to 8% taken by the ten largest. Overall study findings and caveats: For both blood and tumor, malignant thyroid tumors reportedly showed significantly higher TCR beta diversity than benign nodules did.

Sample: blood. The chain joins TRBV10-1 to TRBJ2-2; no clear D. This receptor was taken from a female donor with papillary thyroid cancer or a benign thyroid nodule (not recorded which). Some clones in this sample may be carry-over from other donors' samples. The CDR3 bases are TGCGCCAGCAATTCAGGGAACACCGGGGAGCTGTTTTTT. Protein sequence: CASNSGNTGELFF.